The 16 T cell receptor beta chains given below trace back to one sample, sequenced in a study of response to subunit inactivated influenza vaccine. TCRdb re-analysed the RT-PCR reads in MiXCR, keeping a single row per CDR3 protein. This table holds hundreds of thousands of distinct CDR3 sequences, approximately 15% found once. The material was PBMCs from blood, obtained less than 15 days before vaccination. The source is a man in his fifties who received an inactivated influenza vaccine.

The chain combines TRBV4-3 with TRBJ1-1; maybe TRBD1 (6 bases). The length of the CDR3 is 14 residues. The germline CDR1 and CDR2 sequences are LGHNA and YSLEER. V lost 3 bases and J 1 base, leaving 9 bases between the germline ends. The CDR3 DNA is TGCGCCAGCAGCCAGCCGGGGGCGAACACTGAAGCTTTCTTT. It yields the protein CASSQPGANTEAFF.

On this clonotype itself: One junction end disagrees with the germline gene, perhaps due to a read error. The rearrangement links TRBV20-1 to TRBJ1-3; TRBD1 is a possible D gene (5 bases). Germline V lookup: CDR1 DFQATT, CDR2 SNEGSKA (reference sequence). This CDR3 region has 15 residues. CDR3 sequence reads: CSASGGSSSGSTIYF. The CDR3 DNA is TGCAGTGCTAGTGGGGGGTCTTCGTCTGGAAGCACCATATATTTT.

There are many counts of this clonotype. The chain uses TRBV10-3 and TRBJ2-1; D is possibly TRBD1 or TRBD2 (5 bases each). This CDR3 has 15 residues. Trimming took 2 bases from V and 5 from J, leaving 13 bases between them. The V gene's germline CDR1 is ENHRY and CDR2 SYGVKD. As DNA, the CDR3 is TGTGCCATCAGTGAGGGGAGAGAGGGGCACAATGAGCAGTTCTTC. Amino acid sequence: CAISEGREGHNEQFF.

The genes are TRBV12-3 or TRBV12-4 and TRBJ2-6; perhaps TRBD1 as D (6 bases). Trimming left V 6 bases short and J 2 bases short, with 14 bases between. The length of the CDR3 is 16 residues. This CDR3 reads CASSSRGQTGANVLTF. DNA for the CDR3: TGTGCCAGCAGCTCCCGTGGACAGACTGGGGCCAACGTCCTGACTTTC.

The rearrangement links TRBV7-6 to TRBJ2-7; no reliable D call. There are 14 residues in the CDR3. Between the trimmed V and J ends, which lost 3 bases and 0 bases, there was a span of 9 bases. Germline V gene data show CDR1 as SGHVS and CDR2 as FNYEAQ. Here the CDR3 DNA reads TGTGCCAGCAGCTTTGGACGGGCCTCCTACGAGCAGTACTTC. Translated, it gives CASSFGRASYEQYF.

Only a few counts were recorded for this clonotype. The rearrangement uses TRBV7-9 and TRBJ2-2, with TRBD2 matching 8 bases. The CDR3 length is 15 residues. After removal of 5 bases from V and 5 bases from J, the junction contained 7 bases not matched to a gene. Looked up from germline, CDR1 is SEHNR and CDR2 is FQNEAQ (reference sequence). The CDR3 bases are TGTGCCAGCAGCCCGCCGGGACTAGAGACCGGGGAGCTGTTTTTT. The encoded protein is CASSPPGLETGELFF.

This chain links TRBV7-2 with TRBJ2-7, with a tentative D call TRBD2 (5 bases). The CDR3 is 15 amino acids. V dropped 6 bases and J dropped 2 bases, with 17 bases sitting between them. CDR1 and CDR2 from the germline V gene are SGHTA and FQGNSA. The CDR3 region has the DNA TGTGCCAGCAGTTTCGGGCCACTAGGGCCCTACGAGCAGTACTTC. This gives the protein CASSFGPLGPYEQYF.

This chain joins TRBV3-1 and TRBJ2-3, with D unclear. The CDR3 is 17 amino acids. The V gene lost 0 bases and the J gene lost 2 bases, with 15 bases spanning the gap. The germline V gene encodes CDR1 LGHDT and CDR2 YNNKEL (reference sequence). The chain's CDR3 is CASSQEIRKRSTDTQYF. CDR3 coding DNA: TGTGCCAGCAGCCAAGAGATCAGGAAACGATCCACAGATACGCAGTATTTT.

There are a few counts of this clonotype. The chain carries TRBV7-2 and TRBJ1-5; D unresolved. The CDR3 loop spans 14 amino acids. The V and J ends lost 2 bases and 6 bases respectively, with 11 bases between them. Germline values: CDR1 SGHTA, CDR2 FQGNSA. The CDR3 is CASSLKTGIQPQHF. Here the CDR3 DNA reads TGTGCCAGCAGCTTAAAGACGGGGATTCAGCCCCAGCATTTT.

The CDR3: CASSSLWGPEAFF. CDR3 nucleotides: TGTGCCAGCAGTTCCCTCTGGGGCCCTGAAGCTTTCTTT. The gene calls are TRBV6-5 and TRBJ1-1, with D possibly being TRBD1 (5 bases). V was clipped by 4 bases and J by 6 bases, with 12 bases between them. Germline assignment: CDR1 MNHEY and CDR2 SVGAGI. This CDR3 has 13 amino acids.

This chain joins TRBV7-9 and TRBJ1-2; D is ambiguous. CDR3 length: 15 amino acids. Per germline, CDR1 SEHNR and CDR2 FQNEAQ (reference sequence). V lost 1 base and J 7 bases, leaving 16 bases between the germline ends. CDR3 loop: CASSLVATPLSGYTF. The CDR3, as DNA: TGTGCCAGCAGCTTAGTTGCGACTCCCCTCAGTGGCTACACCTTC.

The chain employs TRBV28 and TRBJ2-5; TRBD1 aligns across 8 bases. CDR1 MDHEN and CDR2 SYDVKM come from the germline V gene. V dropped 5 bases and J dropped 3; count of bases not matched to a gene: 14. The CDR3 extends over 17 amino acids. CDR3 loop: CASSAYPGTGREETQYF. In DNA form, the CDR3 reads TGTGCCAGCAGTGCCTACCCCGGGACAGGAAGAGAAGAGACCCAGTACTTC.

The chain carries TRBV2 and TRBJ2-5; no firm D call. The CDR3 covers 16 residues. Germline V gives CDR1 SNHLY, CDR2 FYNNEI. Between the trimmed V and J ends, which lost 7 bases and 0 bases, there was a span of 18 bases. Here the CDR3 DNA reads TGTGCCAGCAATGCAGGTTCGTCCGCGTACCAAGAGACCCAGTACTTC. Protein product: CASNAGSSAYQETQYF.

A note on this clonotype: This clone may be a read error of a much larger clone one base away. This sequence joins TRBV7-2 and TRBJ2-2; possible D gene TRBD2, 5 bases. This CDR3 comprises 14 residues. Germline lookup yields CDR1 SGHTA and CDR2 FQGNSA. CDR3 sequence (DNA): TGTGCCAGCAGCTTGGTAGGGAACACCGGGGAGCTGTCTTTT. Translating gives CASSLVGNTGELSF.

V is TRBV6-2 or TRBV6-3 and J is TRBJ2-7; 7 bases match TRBD2. V was clipped by 7 bases and J by 3 bases; unmatched bases: 12. CDR3 length equals 15 residues. CDR1 and CDR2 (germline): MNHEY, SVGEGT. The CDR3 loop is CASTNGGSSYYEQYF. The CDR3 DNA is TGTGCCAGCACCAACGGGGGGTCTTCCTACTACGAGCAGTACTTC.

At least ten counts were recorded for this clonotype. The chain couples TRBV4-3 to TRBJ2-1, with D hard to call. Per germline, CDR1 LGHNA and CDR2 YSLEER. The length of the CDR3 is 13 residues. The V end lost 4 bases, the J end lost 6 bases, and 10 bases lay between the germline ends. The CDR3 sequence is CASSPRVLNEQFF. In DNA, the CDR3 is TGCGCCAGCAGCCCCCGTGTCCTCAATGAGCAGTTCTTC.